This T cell receptor beta chain was retrieved from a study of blood T cell repertoires in COVID-19. As for this clone: The junction differs from germline at one of its ends, possibly a read error.

The CDR3 has 13 amino acids. CDR1 SGHRS and CDR2 YFSETQ come from the germline V gene. Data came from immunoSEQ multiplex PCR; TCRdb stores just in-frame clones and leaves some out. The sample lists approximately 270,000 clones; over 80% were seen once. This TCR derives from a human donor in a cohort exposed to, infected with or recovered from COVID-19 (not recorded which). The donor label of this sample is uncertain. This chain links TRBV5-1 with TRBJ1-1; 9 bases map to TRBD1. The specimen was PBMCs or T cells enriched from blood (not recorded which). Here the CDR3 reads CASSARDRAVQIF. DNA of the CDR3: TGCGCCAGCAGCGCCCGGGACAGGGCAGTTCAGATCTTT.